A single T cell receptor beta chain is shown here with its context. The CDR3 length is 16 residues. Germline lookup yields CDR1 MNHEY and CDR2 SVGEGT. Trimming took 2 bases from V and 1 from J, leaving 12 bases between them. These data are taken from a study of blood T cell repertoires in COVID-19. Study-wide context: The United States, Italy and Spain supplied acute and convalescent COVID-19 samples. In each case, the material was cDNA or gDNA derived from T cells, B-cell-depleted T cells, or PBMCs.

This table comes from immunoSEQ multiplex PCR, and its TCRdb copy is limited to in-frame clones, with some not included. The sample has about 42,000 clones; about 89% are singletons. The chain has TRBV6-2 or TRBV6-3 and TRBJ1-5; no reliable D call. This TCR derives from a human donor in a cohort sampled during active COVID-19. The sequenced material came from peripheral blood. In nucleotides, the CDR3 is TGTGCCAGCAGTTACAGCTCCCTGCTGAGCAATCAGCCCCAGCATTTT. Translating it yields CASSYSSLLSNQPQHF.